Below, one T cell receptor beta chain is given with its context. In its sample, this clonotype was seen many times. Its recognized antigen is unknown. An end of the junction does not agree with germline; a read error may underlie this. This entry comes from a study of T-cell reconstitution after alpha-beta-depleted transplantation in children listed by TCRdb under 2016. Regarding the study in general: The study quantitatively tracked T-cell immune reconstitution after TCRalphabeta/CD19-depleted allogeneic hematopoietic cell transplantation in children using TCR repertoire profiling.

Per the publication, the treatment or condition label means: allogeneic hematopoietic cell transplantation with graft depleted of TCRalphabeta T cells and CD19 B cells. TCRalphabeta/CD19-depleted allogeneic hematopoietic cell grafts were given to the transplant recipients, all of whom were children. Library prep was done by PCR. The sequencer listed for this sample is Illumina HiSeq 2500. Molecular barcoding was employed in the preparation of TCR libraries, with unique molecular identifiers being used to normalize TCRbeta repertoire quantification. TCRdb cleaned the public reads at Q25 with fastp, built clones with MiXCR and kept in-frame beta chains. For every CDR3 protein sequence, its rows merge into one entry that carries the most common genes and DNA. This sample is represented by 300,000 to 400,000 distinct CDR3 sequences; about a sixth of them were singletons. The ten largest account for around two fifths of the sample.

From its cysteine to its phenylalanine, the CDR3 spans 13 amino acids. The kept DNA is CDR3 alone, 39 bases in frame from the first base. CDR1 and CDR2, per the germline V gene (reference sequence), are MNHNY and SVGAGI. Broad study findings and their caveats: Hyperexpanded clone frequencies declined over subsequent months; after one year, T-cell counts and TCRbeta diversity were mostly attributed to newly produced T cells. The apparently early recovery of alphabetaT-cell counts about two months after transplant reportedly depended on only several hundred rapidly expanded clones that came from non-depleted graft cells. The high TCRbeta diversity at day 60 in some patients was ascribed to recipient T cells and intrathymic progenitors that had survived conditioning.

The sample in question was PBMCs, mostly from graft donor cells, obtained 360 days after TCRalphabeta/CD19-depleted stem cell transplant. The receptor was derived from a male patient aged 2 to 10 who had a stem cell transplant for acute lymphoblastic leukemia, so the T cells may come from the graft donor. The V and J genes are TRBV6-6 and TRBJ2-7; TRBD1 agrees with 8 junctional bases. The CDR3: CASNQGAYYGQYF. The DNA sequence is given as TGTGCCAGCAACCAGGGGGCATACTACGGGCAGTACTTC.